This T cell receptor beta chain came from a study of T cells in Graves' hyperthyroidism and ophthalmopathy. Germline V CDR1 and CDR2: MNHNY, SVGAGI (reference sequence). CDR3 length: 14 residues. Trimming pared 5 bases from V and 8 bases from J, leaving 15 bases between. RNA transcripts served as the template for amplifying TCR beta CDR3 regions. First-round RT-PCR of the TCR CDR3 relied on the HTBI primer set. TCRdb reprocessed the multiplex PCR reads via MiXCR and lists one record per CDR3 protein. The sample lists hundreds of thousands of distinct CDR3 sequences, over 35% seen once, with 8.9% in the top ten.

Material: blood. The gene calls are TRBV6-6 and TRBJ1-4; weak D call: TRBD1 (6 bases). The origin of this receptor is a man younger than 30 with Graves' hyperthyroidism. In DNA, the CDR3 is TGTGCCAGCAGTACAGGAGACAGGAACGAAAAACTGTTTTTT. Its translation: CASSTGDRNEKLFF.